This TCR beta chain appears in the sequencing data of a study of CD4+ T cells in melanoma. CDR3 length: 16 amino acids. Germline V CDR1 and CDR2: SGHAT, FQNNGV. The ends lost 5 bases at V and 4 bases at J; junction bases unmatched: 10. Regarding the study as a whole: CD8+ T cell, macrophage and B cell function reportedly correlated with neoantigen-specific CD4+ T cells. Diverse differentiation states were reported for melanoma neoantigen-specific CD4+ T cells.

Clones were sequenced by immunoSEQ multiplex PCR, and TCRdb holds only the in-frame ones, with some missing. The table lists 50,000 to 60,000 clones, over 60% of them singletons. In regard to this clone: What it binds is not known.

The sequence came from a human donor with melanoma. The sequencing sample was made of tumor tissue. The V and J genes are TRBV11-2 and TRBJ2-3; 9 bases match TRBD1. The CDR3 is CASSPVPGQGADTQYF. The CDR3 nucleotides read TGTGCCAGCAGCCCCGTCCCGGGACAGGGCGCAGATACGCAGTATTTT.